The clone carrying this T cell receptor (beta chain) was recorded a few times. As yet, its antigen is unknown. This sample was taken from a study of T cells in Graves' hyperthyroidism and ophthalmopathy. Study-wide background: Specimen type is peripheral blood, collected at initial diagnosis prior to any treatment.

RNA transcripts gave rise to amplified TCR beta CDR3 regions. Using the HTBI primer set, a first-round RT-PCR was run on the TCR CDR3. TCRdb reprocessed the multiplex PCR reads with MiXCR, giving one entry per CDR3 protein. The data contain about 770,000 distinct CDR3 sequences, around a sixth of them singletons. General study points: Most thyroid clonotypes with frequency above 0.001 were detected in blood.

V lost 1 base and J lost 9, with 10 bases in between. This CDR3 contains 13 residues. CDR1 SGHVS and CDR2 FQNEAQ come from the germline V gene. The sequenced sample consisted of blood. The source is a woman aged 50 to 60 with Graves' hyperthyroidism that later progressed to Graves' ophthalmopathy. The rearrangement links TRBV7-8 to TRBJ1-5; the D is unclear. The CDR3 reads CASSLGDYGPQHF. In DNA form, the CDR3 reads TGTGCCAGCAGCTTAGGGGATTATGGGCCCCAGCATTTT.